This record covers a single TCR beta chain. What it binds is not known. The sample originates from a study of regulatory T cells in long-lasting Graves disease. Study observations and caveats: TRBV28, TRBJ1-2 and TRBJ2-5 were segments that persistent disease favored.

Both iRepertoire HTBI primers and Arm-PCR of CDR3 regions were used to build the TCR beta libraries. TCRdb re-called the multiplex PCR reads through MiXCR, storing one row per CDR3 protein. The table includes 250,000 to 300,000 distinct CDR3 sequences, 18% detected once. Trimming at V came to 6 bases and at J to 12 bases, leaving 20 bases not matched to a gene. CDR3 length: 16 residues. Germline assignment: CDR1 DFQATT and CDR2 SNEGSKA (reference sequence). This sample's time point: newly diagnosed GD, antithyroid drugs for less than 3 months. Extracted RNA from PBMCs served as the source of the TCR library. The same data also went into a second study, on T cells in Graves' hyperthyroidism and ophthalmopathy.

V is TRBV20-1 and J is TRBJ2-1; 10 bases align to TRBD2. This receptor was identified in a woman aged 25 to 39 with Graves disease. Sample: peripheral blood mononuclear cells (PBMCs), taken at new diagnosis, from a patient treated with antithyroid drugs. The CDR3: CSAALVRLAGSAGQFF. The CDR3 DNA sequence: TGCAGTGCCGCGTTGGTGAGACTAGCGGGTTCCGCGGGGCAGTTCTTC.